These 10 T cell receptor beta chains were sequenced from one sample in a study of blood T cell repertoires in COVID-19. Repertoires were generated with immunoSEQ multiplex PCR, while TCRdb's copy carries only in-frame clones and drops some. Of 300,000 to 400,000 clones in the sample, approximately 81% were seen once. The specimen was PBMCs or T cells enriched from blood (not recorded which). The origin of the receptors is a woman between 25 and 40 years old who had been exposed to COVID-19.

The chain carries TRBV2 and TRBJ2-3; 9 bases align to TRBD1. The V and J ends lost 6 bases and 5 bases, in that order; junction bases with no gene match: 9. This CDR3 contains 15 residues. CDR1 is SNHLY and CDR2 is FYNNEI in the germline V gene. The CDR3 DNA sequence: TGTGCCAGCAGAGTAGGGACAGGGCGGGGAGATACGCAGTATTTT. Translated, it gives CASRVGTGRGDTQYF.

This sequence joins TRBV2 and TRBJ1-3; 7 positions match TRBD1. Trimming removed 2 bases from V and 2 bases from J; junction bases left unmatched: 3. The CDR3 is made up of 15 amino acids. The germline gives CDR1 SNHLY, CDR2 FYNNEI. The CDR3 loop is CASSERGGPGNTIYF. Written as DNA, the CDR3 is TGTGCCAGCAGTGAAAGAGGGGGCCCTGGAAACACCATATATTTT.

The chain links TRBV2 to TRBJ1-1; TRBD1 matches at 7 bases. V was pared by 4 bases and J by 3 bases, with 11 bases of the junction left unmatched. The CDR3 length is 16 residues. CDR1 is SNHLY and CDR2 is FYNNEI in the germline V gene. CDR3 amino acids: CASSGVTGKSDTEAFF. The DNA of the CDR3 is TGTGCCAGCAGTGGGGTGACAGGGAAGAGTGACACTGAAGCTTTCTTT.

This chain's CDR3 is CASSQFVLAGAQAGYEQYF. The CDR3 nucleotides read TGCGCCAGCAGCCAATTCGTGCTAGCGGGAGCCCAAGCTGGATACGAGCAGTACTTC. This chain links TRBV4-1 with TRBJ2-7, with TRBD2 matching 10 bases. Germline CDR1 reads MGHRA; CDR2 reads YSYEKL. The trim removed 2 bases at V and 4 bases at J, leaving 17 bases unmatched. CDR3 length: 19 residues.

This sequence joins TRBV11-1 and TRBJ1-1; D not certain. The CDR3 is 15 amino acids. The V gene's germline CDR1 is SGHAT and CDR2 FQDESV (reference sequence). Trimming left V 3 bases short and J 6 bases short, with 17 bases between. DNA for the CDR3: TGTGCCAGCAGCTTGATATCGGGTTTCACTTCTGAAGCTTTCTTT. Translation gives CASSLISGFTSEAFF.

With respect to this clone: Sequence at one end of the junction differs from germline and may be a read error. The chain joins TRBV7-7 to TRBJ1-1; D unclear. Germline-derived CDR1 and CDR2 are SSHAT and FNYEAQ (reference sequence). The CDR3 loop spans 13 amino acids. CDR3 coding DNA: TGTGCTAGCAGCTTTTCAGAAAACGCTGAAGCTTTCTTT. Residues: CASSFSENAEAFF.

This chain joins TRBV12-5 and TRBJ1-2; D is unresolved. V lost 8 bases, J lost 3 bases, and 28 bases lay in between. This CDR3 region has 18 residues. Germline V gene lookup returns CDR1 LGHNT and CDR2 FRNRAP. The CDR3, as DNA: TGTGCTAGTTCATCCGGGTTACCAACTCAGATGAGGGACTATGGCTACACCTTC. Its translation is CASSSGLPTQMRDYGYTF.

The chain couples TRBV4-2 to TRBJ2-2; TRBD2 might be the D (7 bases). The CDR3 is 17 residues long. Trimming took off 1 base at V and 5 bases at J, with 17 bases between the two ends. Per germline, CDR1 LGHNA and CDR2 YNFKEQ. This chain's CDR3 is CASSQVDQGRGTGELFF. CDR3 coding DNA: TGTGCCAGCAGCCAAGTGGACCAGGGGAGGGGAACCGGGGAGCTGTTTTTT.

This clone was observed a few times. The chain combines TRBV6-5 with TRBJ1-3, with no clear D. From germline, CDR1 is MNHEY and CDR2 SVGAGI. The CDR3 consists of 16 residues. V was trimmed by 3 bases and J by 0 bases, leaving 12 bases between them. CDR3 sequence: CASSYDPGSSGNTIYF. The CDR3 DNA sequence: TGTGCCAGCAGTTATGATCCCGGGAGCTCTGGAAACACCATATATTTT.

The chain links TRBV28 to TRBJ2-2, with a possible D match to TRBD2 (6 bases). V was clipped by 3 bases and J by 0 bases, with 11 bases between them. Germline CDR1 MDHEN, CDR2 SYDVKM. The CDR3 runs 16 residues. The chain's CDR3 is CASSFSTRANTGELFF. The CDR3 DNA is TGTGCCAGCAGTTTCTCGACTAGAGCGAACACCGGGGAGCTGTTTTTT.